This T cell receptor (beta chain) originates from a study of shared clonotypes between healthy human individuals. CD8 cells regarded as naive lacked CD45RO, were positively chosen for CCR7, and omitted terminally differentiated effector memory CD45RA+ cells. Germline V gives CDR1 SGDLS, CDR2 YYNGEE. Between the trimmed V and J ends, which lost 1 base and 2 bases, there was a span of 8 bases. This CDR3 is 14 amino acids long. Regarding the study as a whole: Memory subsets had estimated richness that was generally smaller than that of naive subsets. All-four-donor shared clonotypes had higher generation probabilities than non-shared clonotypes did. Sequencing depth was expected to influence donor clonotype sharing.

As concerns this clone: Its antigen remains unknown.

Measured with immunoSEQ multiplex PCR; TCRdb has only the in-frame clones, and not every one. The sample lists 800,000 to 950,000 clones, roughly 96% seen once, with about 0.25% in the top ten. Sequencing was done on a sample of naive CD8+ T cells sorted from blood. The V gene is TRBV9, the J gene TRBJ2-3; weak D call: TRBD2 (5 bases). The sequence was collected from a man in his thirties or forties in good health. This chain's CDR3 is CASSVYGNTDTQYF. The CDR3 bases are TGTGCCAGCAGCGTATACGGGAACACAGATACGCAGTATTTT.